This T cell receptor (beta chain) was identified during a study of T cell responses to AZD1222 COVID-19 vaccine. Study findings and constraints: Donors were chiefly white British, with a greater number of females, and clonal diversity was perhaps underestimated. Reportedly, close to half of spike-specific TCRs are directed against unmutated variant regions.

V lost 2 bases and J 3 bases, leaving 13 bases between the germline ends. The CDR3 is 17 amino acids. Germline CDR1 and CDR2: KGHDR and SFDVKD. The data were produced by immunoSEQ multiplex PCR, yet TCRdb's version contains in-frame clones alone and is incomplete. This table has 120,000 or so clones, 90% appearing once. As regards this clone: Its cognate antigen is unknown.

The sequencing here drew on peripheral blood, taken on day 0 of AZD1222 vaccination. The rearrangement uses TRBV24-1 and TRBJ2-6; TRBD2 might be the D (7 bases). This clonotype was sampled from an adult in good health. CDR3 nucleotides: TGTGCCACCAGTGATTCGATCGGGGGGCTTGGGGCCAACGTCCTGACTTTC. Translated: CATSDSIGGLGANVLTF.